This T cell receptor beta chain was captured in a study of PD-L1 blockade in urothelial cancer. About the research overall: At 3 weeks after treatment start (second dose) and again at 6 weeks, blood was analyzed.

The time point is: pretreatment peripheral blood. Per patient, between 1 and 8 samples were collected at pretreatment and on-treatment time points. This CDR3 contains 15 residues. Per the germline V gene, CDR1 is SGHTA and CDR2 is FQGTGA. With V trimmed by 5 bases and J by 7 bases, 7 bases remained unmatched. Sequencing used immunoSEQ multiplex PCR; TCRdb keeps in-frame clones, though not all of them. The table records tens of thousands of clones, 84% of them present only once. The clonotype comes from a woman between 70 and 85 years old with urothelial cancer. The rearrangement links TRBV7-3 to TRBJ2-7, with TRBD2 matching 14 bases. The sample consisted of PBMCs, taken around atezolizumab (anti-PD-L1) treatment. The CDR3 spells CASSPGLAGVREQYF. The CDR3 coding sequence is TGTGCCAGCAGCCCGGGACTAGCGGGAGTACGGGAGCAGTACTTC.